The present entry profiles one T cell receptor beta chain with its context. Antigen unknown. The data derive from a study of T cells in Graves' hyperthyroidism and ophthalmopathy. V dropped 6 bases and J dropped 1 base, with 13 bases sitting between them. CDR1 is SGHAT, CDR2 FQNNGV, per germline. The CDR3 extends over 16 amino acids. Template material for amplifying TCR beta CDR3 regions consisted of RNA transcripts. The HTBI primer set drove a first-round RT-PCR of the TCR CDR3. TCRdb ran MiXCR on the multiplex PCR reads and lists one entry per CDR3 protein. The sample lists fewer than 900,000 distinct CDR3 sequences, roughly a sixth seen once, with over 15% in the top ten. The PBMCs studied were ones that came from roughly 9.4 ml fresh peripheral blood. Study outcomes and limitations: Stable hyperthyroidism was separated from ophthalmopathy by a model based on 13 V-J features.

Sequenced material: blood. The chain carries TRBV11-2 and TRBJ2-6, with D unclear. The clonotype was recovered from a woman aged 45-65 years with Graves' hyperthyroidism that later progressed to Graves' ophthalmopathy. This CDR3 reads CASSPRLGSGANVLTF. The CDR3 DNA is TGTGCCAGCAGTCCCCGTCTAGGATCTGGGGCCAACGTCCTGACTTTC.